Listed below are T cell receptor beta chains from one sample, sequenced in a study of human T cells and chemical hapten exposure. TCRdb called the RACE reads again in MiXCR, with one record for every CDR3 protein. The repertoire holds around 110,000 distinct CDR3 sequences, about 12% seen once, with 1.4% in the top ten. The sequenced sample was whole blood, obtained in connection with sensitization to the hapten diphenylcyclopropenone (DPC). These receptors all stem from a woman in her fifties or sixties with alopecia areata. Some clones in this sample may be carry-over from other donors' samples. The CDR3 runs from the conserved cysteine through the conserved F or W. The order of the fields is J gene, clone size, V gene, CDR3 protein. A clone size is listed for some rows: how often the clone was seen (once, few, many), or a class if it is expanded.

TRBJ1-6	NA	TRBV6-2/TRBV6-3	CASSTTAWGSSYNSPLHF
TRBJ2-4	NA	TRBV20-1	CSADGPAKNIQYF
TRBJ2-7	many	TRBV29-1	CSVRLAGAYEQYF
TRBJ2-3	NA	TRBV5-1	CASSFWTASTDTQYF
TRBJ2-3	NA	TRBV10-2	CASSSGGKPDTQYF
TRBJ1-2	NA	TRBV12-3/TRBV12-4	CASSQAPSGYGYTF
TRBJ1-6	NA	TRBV7-2	CASSPGQGVSPLHF
TRBJ2-7	few	TRBV11-2	CASSFFAGESYEQYF
TRBJ2-2	medium-sized	TRBV28	CASSLQGWGRGTGELFF
TRBJ2-7	NA	TRBV13	CASSFSGTGYYEQYF
TRBJ1-1	NA	TRBV29-1	CSVAVNTEAFF
TRBJ2-3	many	TRBV4-2	CASGSTDTQYF
TRBJ2-3	few	TRBV12-3/TRBV12-4	CASSLNRASDTQYF
TRBJ2-1	few	TRBV7-8	CASSIPAGSSYNEQFF
TRBJ2-7	few	TRBV5-8	CASSLSPGTVGEQYF
TRBJ2-2	many	TRBV11-2	CASSLRLVNTGELFF
TRBJ2-1	few	TRBV4-2	CASSQGAGLLYNEQFF
TRBJ1-4	many	TRBV11-2	CASSLVGRTDEKLFF
TRBJ2-7	many	TRBV20-1	CSATMLLEQYF
TRBJ1-3	many	TRBV18	CASSPQRGNSGNTIYF
TRBJ2-6	few	TRBV11-2	CASSLGLSGANVLTF
TRBJ2-5	many	TRBV4-3	CASSSRGGAETQYF
TRBJ2-1	NA	TRBV18	CASSPLSYNEQFF
TRBJ1-2	many	TRBV6-5	CASSYSLVAGGSNYGYTF
TRBJ2-2	many	TRBV19	CASMPGINTGELFF
TRBJ2-3	NA	TRBV29-1	CSVSQQGSRTQYF
TRBJ2-7	few	TRBV7-2	CASSSDYRSYEQYF
TRBJ2-3	many	TRBV6-2/TRBV6-3	CASSHLATQYF
TRBJ2-5	many	TRBV5-1	CASSFQGRFQETQYF
TRBJ2-5	NA	TRBV28	CASSLAGKQETQYF
TRBJ1-2	NA	TRBV3-1	CASSPRRGTLLYGYTF
TRBJ2-7	NA	TRBV18	CASSFRGRVEQYF
TRBJ1-4	few	TRBV12-3/TRBV12-4	CASSFLGKLFF
TRBJ1-2	NA	TRBV6-5	CATRRGFTANYGYTF
TRBJ2-4	many	TRBV5-4	CASSLVLENIQYF